The subject of this entry is one T cell receptor beta chain. In its sample, this clone was seen once. There is no known antigen for this receptor. Within one base of it there is no much larger clone, and no base qualities were kept. V and J are trimmed by 6 bases and 0 bases, and the gene matches miss 11 bases of the junction. The CDR3 starts with the cysteine, ends with the phenylalanine, and has 17 residues. Just the 51-base CDR3 DNA is kept, in frame starting at base 1. CDR1 and CDR2 are drawn from the germline V gene (reference sequence): SEHNR, FQNEAQ. The method behind the library was the immunoSEQ multiplex PCR assay. TCRdb re-hosts the immuneACCESS table, in-frame sequences only. Its copies lack some clones; in the studies checked, an unresolved V gene accounts for under half of them, and the cause for the rest is not known. Across this sample there are roughly 5,000 clones, with around 80% seen only once. Clones ranked in the top ten supply over 9% of the sample.

Repertoires were sampled multiple times during chemoradiotherapy, which allowed clonal expansion in the tumor microenvironment to be followed. These data are taken from a study of chemoradiotherapy in HPV16-positive cancers (dated by TCRdb to 2021 to 2024). Turning to the overall study: Functional T-cell assays on cells from two HPV16-positive patients defined candidate HPV-specific T-cell clones and common TCR motifs. The study set out to ask whether T-cell immunity against the HPV oncoproteins E6 and E7 changes over the course of chemoradiotherapy and whether that immunity affects survival. The candidate HPV-specific TCRs and motifs were subsequently tracked in TCR repertoires obtained from 86 patients with HPV-related cancers. The investigation overall reported the following: Improved recurrence-free survival in HPV16-positive patients was associated with expansion of HPV-responsive T cells during chemoradiotherapy. Expansion of candidate HPV-specific clones and E7-related TCR motifs was observed in the tumor microenvironment during treatment, whereas no such expansion was observed for non-HPV-specific T cells. The functional definition of HPV-specific T cells was derived from only a couple of HPV16-positive patients, and the survival association was reported for HPV16-positive patients.

The chain joins TRBV7-9 to TRBJ1-3; 7 junctional bases match TRBD1. Sequenced here: tumor tissue, sampled from a patient who underwent chemoradiotherapy. The clonotype comes from a human donor with HPV-associated anogenital cancer. The CDR3 sequence is CASRHPGQQSSGNTIYF. The sequence in DNA is TGTGCCAGCAGGCATCCGGGACAGCAATCCTCTGGAAACACCATATATTTT.